This T cell receptor beta chain was identified during a study of blood T cell repertoires in COVID-19. Clones were read by immunoSEQ multiplex PCR, and TCRdb kept only the in-frame ones, dropping some. Of roughly 270,000 clones listed, around 90% were seen once; the top ten hold approximately 8.8%. The CDR3 length is 16 residues. Trimming at V came to 9 bases and at J to 2 bases, leaving 15 bases not matched to a gene. The germline gives CDR1 ENHRY, CDR2 SYGVKD. The rearrangement uses TRBV10-3 and TRBJ2-7, with TRBD1 matching 8 bases. This TCR came from a young man with active or convalescent COVID-19. The sample consisted of peripheral blood. CDR3 in amino acids: CAIKTGNGTGAYEQYF. In DNA form, the CDR3 reads TGTGCCATTAAAACCGGGAACGGGACAGGAGCCTACGAGCAGTACTTC.